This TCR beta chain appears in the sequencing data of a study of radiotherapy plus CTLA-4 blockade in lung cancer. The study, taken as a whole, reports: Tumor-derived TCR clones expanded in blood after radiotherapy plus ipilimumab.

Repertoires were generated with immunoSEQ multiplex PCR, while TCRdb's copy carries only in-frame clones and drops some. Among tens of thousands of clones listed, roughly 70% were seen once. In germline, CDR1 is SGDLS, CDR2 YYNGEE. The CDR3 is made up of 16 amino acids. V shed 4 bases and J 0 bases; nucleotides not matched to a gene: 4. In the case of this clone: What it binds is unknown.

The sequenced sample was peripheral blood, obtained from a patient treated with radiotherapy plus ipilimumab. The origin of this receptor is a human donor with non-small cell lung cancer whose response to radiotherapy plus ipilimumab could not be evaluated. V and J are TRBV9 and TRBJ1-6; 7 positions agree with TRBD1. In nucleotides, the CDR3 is TGTGCCAGCAGCTTACAGGGGACCTCCTATAATTCACCCCTCCACTTT. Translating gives CASSLQGTSYNSPLHF. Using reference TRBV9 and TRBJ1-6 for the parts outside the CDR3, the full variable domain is DSGVTQTPKHLITATGQRVTLRCSPRSGDLSVYWYQQSLDQGLQFLIQYYNGEERAKGNILERFSAQQFPDLHSELNLSSLELGDSALYFCASSLQGTSYNSPLHFGNGTRLTVT.